The 17 T cell receptor beta chains listed next were all sequenced from one sample in a study of blood T cell repertoires in COVID-19 (dated by TCRdb to the early 2020s). Receptor amplification or capture employed the immunoSEQ multiplex PCR assay. TCRdb provides this immuneACCESS table in a form limited to in-frame rearrangements. Some clones are lacking; in checked studies, under half of them reflect an unresolved V gene, and why the rest are absent is not known. This sample gives about 33,000 clones in total; around 90% of them show up just once. Approximately 6.8% of the sample lies in the top ten. The sample taken for sequencing was peripheral blood. The source of these receptors is a human donor in a cohort sampled during active COVID-19.

Only one count was recorded for this clone. The V gene is TRBV7-2, the J gene TRBJ2-7; 8 nucleotides align to TRBD1. Germline assignment: CDR1 SGHTA and CDR2 FQGNSA. J lost 4 bases, V lost 1 base, and 6 bases had no gene match. The CDR3 runs 15 residues. CDR3 sequence (DNA): TGTGCCAGCAGCTTAGAGGCCAGGGGGCTTTACGAGCAGTACTTC. Amino acid sequence: CASSLEARGLYEQYF.

The chain carries TRBV3-1 (or the pseudogene TRBV3-2) and TRBJ2-7, with TRBD2 identical over 13 bases. This CDR3 comprises 20 residues. Germline assignment: CDR1 LGHDT and CDR2 YNNKEL (reference sequence). J gave up 0 bases and V 3 bases, and 14 bases lay outside the gene matches. The CDR3 loop is CASSQVSPGLAGYSSYEQYF. DNA of the CDR3: TGTGCCAGCAGCCAGGTGAGTCCGGGACTAGCGGGATACAGCTCCTACGAGCAGTACTTC.

The chain has TRBV7-2 and TRBJ1-5; D is possibly TRBD1 (6 bases). CDR1 is SGHTA, CDR2 FQGNSA, per germline. The CDR3 totals 16 residues. Deletions cut 1 base from V and 3 bases from J, with 13 bases between. CDR3 nucleotide sequence: TGTGCCAGCAGCTTAGATGGGGGCTTGGTCAATCAGCCCCAGCATTTT. Translation gives CASSLDGGLVNQPQHF. Based on the CDR3 plus reference TRBV7-2 and TRBJ1-5, the full variable domain is GAGVSQSPSNKVTEKGKDVELRCDPISGHTALYWYRQSLGQGLEFLIYFQGNSAPDKSGLPSDRFSAERTGGSVSTLTIQRTQQEDSAVYLCASSLDGGLVNQPQHFGDGTRLSIL.

The chain recombines TRBV3-1 (or the pseudogene TRBV3-2) with TRBJ2-4; 7 positions match TRBD1. The germline V gene has CDR1 LGHDT and CDR2 YNNKEL (reference sequence). With V trimmed by 1 base and J by 8 bases, 5 bases remained unmatched. CDR3 length equals 14 residues. The CDR3, as DNA: TGTGCCAGCAGCCAAGGAGGGACAGAAGACATTCAGTACTTC. Translation: CASSQGGTEDIQYF.

The chain couples TRBV4-1 to TRBJ2-6, with TRBD2 matching 7 bases. The germline V gene encodes CDR1 MGHRA and CDR2 YSYEKL. CDR3 length: 18 amino acids. V lost 1 base and J lost 0; bases outside the gene matches: 6. The CDR3 coding sequence is TGCGCCAGCAGCCAAGGGCTAGCGGAGAGCTCTGGGGCCAACGTCCTGACTTTC. This codes for CASSQGLAESSGANVLTF.

This clone was counted once. The V call is TRBV12-3 or TRBV12-4, the J call TRBJ2-3, with D unclear. The V end lost 3 bases, the J end lost 4 bases, and 8 bases lay between the germline ends. CDR3 size: 13 residues. The chain's CDR3 is CASSFEPPDTQYF. CDR3 in DNA: TGTGCCAGCAGTTTTGAGCCCCCAGATACGCAGTATTTT.

CDR3 nucleotide sequence: TGTGCCAGCAGTTTATCGCTAGCGGGGAGCACAGATACGCAGTATTTT. This encodes CASSLSLAGSTDTQYF. The rearrangement uses TRBV27 and TRBJ2-3; 9 bases align to TRBD2. V was clipped by 0 bases and J by 0 bases; unmatched bases: 1. Germline-derived CDR1 and CDR2 are MNHEY and SMNVEV (reference sequence). The CDR3 consists of 16 residues.

This clone was recorded only once. The chain carries TRBV25-1 and TRBJ2-5, with 8 bases fitting TRBD1. V trimming: 6 bases; J trimming: 0 bases; junction bases outside the gene matches: 3. The CDR3 runs to 14 residues. In germline, CDR1 is MGHDK, CDR2 SYGVNS. CDR3 sequence reads: CASRDRVNQETQYF. CDR3 in DNA: TGTGCCAGCAGGGACAGGGTGAACCAAGAGACCCAGTACTTC. Using reference TRBV25-1 and TRBJ2-5 for the parts outside the CDR3, the full variable domain is EADIYQTPRYLVIGTGKKITLECSQTMGHDKMYWYQQDPGMELHLIHYSYGVNSTEKGDLSSESTVSRIRTEHFPLTLESARPSHTSQYLCASRDRVNQETQYFGPGTRLLVL.

In nucleotides, the CDR3 is TGTGCCAGCATAGTCAGGGAAACGGAAGCTTTCTTT. It specifies CASIVRETEAFF. The chain recombines TRBV6-5 with TRBJ1-1; TRBD1 is a possible D gene (5 bases). Germline V lookup: CDR1 MNHEY, CDR2 SVGAGI. This CDR3 has 12 residues. Deletions cut 7 bases from V and 8 bases from J, with 14 bases between.

The chain combines TRBV19 with TRBJ2-1, with 7 bases that match TRBD2. In germline, CDR1 is LNHDA, CDR2 SQIVND (reference sequence). The CDR3 runs 14 residues. Trimming removed 9 bases from V and 7 bases from J; junction bases left unmatched: 12. Here the CDR3 DNA reads TGTGCCAGCAGCCCAGCGGGGTCTCGGAATGAGCAGTTCTTC. Translated, it gives CASSPAGSRNEQFF. The whole variable domain, remainder taken from reference TRBV19 and TRBJ2-1, is DGGITQSPKYLFRKEGQNVTLSCEQNLNHDAMYWYRQDPGQGLRLIYYSQIVNDFQKGDIAEGYSVSREKKESFPLTVTSAQKNPTAFYLCASSPAGSRNEQFFGPGTRLTVL.

To note about this clone: The limits of the CDR3 on the DNA are not certain, so only TCRdb's listed CDR3 is given. The rearrangement joins TRBV2 to TRBJ1-6; TRBD1 is taken as the D call from the table, unchecked against the DNA. Termini included, the CDR3 measures 15 amino acids. Germline CDR1 and CDR2: SNHLY and FYNNEI. The chain's CDR3 is CASILDSSYNSPLHF.

This chain's CDR3 is CASSFSGLAELTDTQYF. Here the CDR3 DNA reads TGTGCCAGCAGCTTCTCGGGACTAGCAGAGCTCACAGATACGCAGTATTTT. This chain uses TRBV5-4 with TRBJ2-3, with TRBD2 matching 9 bases. The ends lost 2 bases at V and 2 bases at J; junction bases unmatched: 9. The CDR3 contains 17 residues. Germline V lookup: CDR1 SGHNT, CDR2 YYREEE (reference sequence).

The chain couples TRBV6-5 to TRBJ1-6; D unresolved. Germline V lookup: CDR1 MNHEY, CDR2 SVGAGI. V was shortened by 4 bases and J by 8 bases, with 12 bases between the two germline ends. The CDR3 covers 14 residues. This chain's CDR3 is CASSSGRGDSPLHF. CDR3 DNA: TGTGCCAGCAGTTCAGGACGCGGGGATTCACCCCTCCACTTT.

The chain joins TRBV9 to TRBJ2-3; TRBD1 matches at 7 bases. The junction had 4 bases not matched to a gene; V was cut back by 0 bases and J by 0 bases. Germline loops: CDR1 SGDLS, CDR2 YYNGEE. The CDR3 length is 16 residues. The CDR3 region has the DNA TGTGCCAGCAGCGTAGTGACAGGGCTGAGCACAGATACGCAGTATTTT. It yields the protein CASSVVTGLSTDTQYF.

The chain carries TRBV28 and TRBJ2-5, with 10 bases aligning to TRBD2. The germline gives CDR1 MDHEN, CDR2 SYDVKM. The CDR3 totals 16 residues. The J segment lost 4 bases and the V segment lost 5 bases, leaving 10 bases of the junction unmatched. In DNA form, the CDR3 reads TGTGCCAGCAGTCCCGGGGTAGCGGGAGGAGGAGAGACCCAGTACTTC. Amino acid sequence: CASSPGVAGGGETQYF.

This clone was seen once. J is TRBJ1-2 and V is TRBV9; the match to TRBD1 covers 7 bases. J lost 2 bases, V lost 5 bases, and 3 bases had no gene match. Germline lookup yields CDR1 SGDLS and CDR2 YYNGEE. This CDR3 is 13 amino acids long. CDR3 DNA: TGTGCCAGCAGTATACAGGGGAACTATGGCTACACCTTC. Protein sequence: CASSIQGNYGYTF.

The chain has TRBV28 and TRBJ2-5; no definite D call. Germline loops: CDR1 MDHEN, CDR2 SYDVKM. The CDR3 sequence is 15 residues long. Trimming took 5 bases from V and 7 from J, leaving 20 bases between them. CDR3: CASSRAGSTVVTQYF. In DNA, the CDR3 is TGTGCCAGCAGTCGCGCCGGGTCCACCGTGGTGACCCAGTACTTC.